These T cell receptor delta chains were read from a single sample in a study of gamma-delta chains in newborns, infants, children. TCRdb reanalyzed the reads using CATT. In the table there are some 6,500 delta-chain clones, 11% of which are singletons. The sequenced sample was blood. The source of these receptors is a child who was a newborn, infant or young child, either healthy, febrile or measles-vaccinated (not recorded which). CDR3s include the opening cysteine and the closing phenylalanine or tryptophan. A D gene is named only where the DNA matches it firmly. Expanded clones get a size class; other rows say once, few or many, or leave the size out.

v_gene	j_gene	d_gene	abundance	CDR3aa	CDR3nt
TRDV2	TRDJ1	TRDD3	-	CACDFVLGDTNTDKLIF	TGTGCCTGTGACTTCGTACTGGGGGATACTAACACCGATAAACTCATCTTT
TRDV2	TRDJ1	TRDD3	few	CACDLLGKKPALIF	TGTGCCTGTGACCTACTGGGGAAAAAGCCTGCACTCATCTTT
TRDV2	TRDJ1	TRDD3	large	CACDVLGTRPGGTDKLIF	TGTGCCTGTGACGTACTGGGGACCCGACCCGGAGGTACCGATAAACTCATCTTT
TRDV2	TRDJ1	TRDD3	medium-sized	CACDLLGMGDKLIF	TGTGCCTGTGACTTACTGGGGATGGGCGATAAACTCATCTTT
TRDV2	TRDJ1	TRDD3	few	CACDPLGGKYTDKLIF	TGTGCCTGTGACCCCCTGGGGGGAAAGTACACCGATAAACTCATCTTT
TRDV2	TRDJ1	TRDD3	large	CACDQVTGGLPDKLIF	TGTGCCTGTGACCAAGTTACTGGGGGTCTTCCGGATAAACTCATCTTT
TRDV2	TRDJ1	TRDD3	-	CACDRLPGDTALGGRYTDKLIF	TGTGCCTGTGACCGCCTACCGGGGGATACCGCTTTAGGGGGACGATACACCGATAAGCTCATCTTT
TRDV2	TRDJ1	-	-	CACDEVGYAGDKLIF	TGTGCCTGTGACGAAGTGGGGTACGCCGGCGATAAACTCATCTTT
TRDV2	TRDJ2	TRDD3	-	CACDILGGPLTAQLFF	TGTGCCTGTGACATCCTGGGGGGTCCTTTGACAGCACAACTCTTCTTT
TRDV2	TRDJ1	-	few	CACDTVSGGSLGDKLIF	TGTGCCTGTGACACCGTCAGTGGGGGGTCCTTAGGCGATAAACTCATCTTT
TRDV2	TRDJ3	-	-	CACDTGDSLSSWDTRQMFF	TGTGCCTGTGACACCGGGGATTCTCTTAGCTCCTGGGACACCCGACAGATGTTTTTC
TRDV2	TRDJ3	TRDD3	-	CACDTVLGDKSWDTRQMFF	TGTGCCTGTGACACCGTACTGGGGGATAAAAGCTGGGACACCCGACAGATGTTTTTC
TRDV2	TRDJ1	TRDD3	few	CACDPLGVPTDKLIF	TGTGCCTGTGACCCACTGGGGGTTCCCACCGATAAACTCATCTTT
TRDV2	TRDJ1	-	few	CACDTVGYTDKLIF	TGTGCCTGTGACACCGTGGGCTACACCGATAAACTCATCTTT
TRDV2	TRDJ1	TRDD3	-	CACDAILGHKPYTDKLIF	TGTGCCTGTGACGCGATACTGGGGCACAAACCGTACACCGATAAACTCATCTTT
TRDV1	TRDJ1	-	-	CALGEEDPNPYTDKLIF	TGTGCTCTTGGGGAAGAGGACCCAAATCCTTACACCGATAAACTCATCTTT
TRDV2	TRDJ1	TRDD3	-	CACDTMTMMGDRPNTDKLIF	TGTGCCTGTGACACCATGACAATGATGGGGGATAGACCCAACACCGATAAACTCATCTTT
TRDV2	TRDJ3	TRDD3	few	CACDTLLGDPGGSWDTRQMFF	TGTGCCTGTGACACCCTACTGGGGGATCCTGGCGGCTCCTGGGACACCCGACAGATGTTTTTC
TRDV2	TRDJ1	TRDD3	medium-sized	CACDSLLGGDKLIF	TGTGCCTGTGACTCTCTACTGGGGGGCGATAAACTCATCTTT
TRDV2	TRDJ1	TRDD3	-	CACDVLGDGGKLIF	TGTGCCTGTGACGTACTGGGGGATGGGGGTAAGCTCATCTTT
TRDV2	TRDJ1	TRDD3	few	CACYTWGISDKLIF	TGTGCCTGTTACACCTGGGGGATTAGCGATAAACTCATCTTT
TRDV2	TRDJ3	TRDD3	few	CACDTGGFTGSWDTRQMFF	TGTGCCTGTGACACTGGGGGATTTACCGGTTCCTGGGACACCCGACAGATGTTTTTC
TRDV2	TRDJ3	-	medium-sized	CACDTAVGTWDTRQMFF	TGTGCCTGTGACACCGCAGTGGGAACCTGGGACACCCGACAGATGTTTTTC
TRDV2	TRDJ1	TRDD3	few	CACDPLGDKGITDKLIF	TGTGCCTGTGACCCACTGGGGGATAAAGGAATCACCGATAAACTCATCTTT
TRDV2	TRDJ3	TRDD3	few	CACDTAGGYAWDTRQMFF	TGTGCCTGTGACACCGCTGGGGGATACGCCTGGGACACCCGACAGATGTTTTTC
TRDV2	TRDJ3	TRDD3	-	CACDTLGDHSWDTRQMFF	TGTGCCTGTGACACTTTGGGGGATCACTCCTGGGACACCCGACAGATGTTTTTC
TRDV2	TRDJ4	-	few	CACDTVGIEVMARPLIF	TGTGCCTGTGACACCGTGGGGATCGAGGTTATGGCCAGACCCCTGATCTTT
TRDV2	TRDJ1	TRDD3	few	CACDPLRPSRTGGHTDKLIF	TGTGCCTGTGACCCTTTAAGGCCTTCCCGTACTGGGGGCCACACCGATAAACTCATCTTT
TRDV2	TRDJ1	TRDD3	few	CACDTVSGGPLVYTDKLIF	TGTGCCTGTGACACCGTCAGTGGGGGACCCCTAGTGTACACCGATAAACTCATCTTT
TRDV2	TRDJ1	TRDD3	few	CACDTVLGDTRSTDKLIF	TGTGCCTGTGACACAGTCCTGGGGGATACGCGTTCGACCGATAAACTCATCTTT
TRDV2	TRDJ1	TRDD3	few	CACDTLGDTRITDKLIF	TGTGCCTGTGACACTCTGGGGGATACGCGAATCACCGATAAACTCATCTTT
TRDV2	TRDJ1	-	few	CACDSLEGTDKLIF	TGTGCCTGTGACTCTTTGGAGGGCACCGATAAACTCATCTTT
TRDV2	TRDJ1	TRDD3	few	CACDTLGDTKKLIF	TGTGCCTGTGACACCCTGGGGGATACGAAGAAACTCATCTTT
TRDV2	TRDJ1	TRDD3	-	CACDTVEKGDTRDKLIF	TGTGCCTGCGACACCGTAGAAAAAGGGGATACGCGCGATAAACTCATCTTT
TRDV2	TRDJ3	-	few	CACDTGGFSSWDTRQMFF	TGTGCCTGTGACACCGGGGGTTTCAGCTCCTGGGACACCCGACAGATGTTTTTC
TRDV2	TRDJ1	TRDD3	-	CACEGLSGGHPEERHPDKLIF	TGTGCCTGTGAAGGGTTGTCTGGGGGGCACCCCGAGGAGCGGCACCCCGATAAACTCATCTTT
TRDV2	TRDJ3	TRDD3	few	CACDKVLGVRSWDTRQMFF	TGTGCCTGTGACAAAGTACTGGGGGTCCGCTCCTGGGACACCCGACAGATGTTTTTC
TRDV2	TRDJ1	-	-	CACDPVHRSGYTDKLIF	TGTGCCTGTGACCCCGTTCACCGGTCGGGTTACACCGATAAGCTCATCTTT
TRDV2	TRDJ1	TRDD3	few	CACDLLGDTPDKPIF	TGTGCCTGTGACTTACTGGGGGATACCCCCGATAAACCCATCTTT
TRDV2	TRDJ1	TRDD3	-	CACDTAGLGDPLARGLIF	TGTGCCTGTGACACCGCGGGACTGGGGGATCCCCTTGCGAGGGGACTCATCTTT
TRDV2	TRDJ3	TRDD3	few	CACDTITGGLTTSSWDTRQRFF	TGTGCCTGTGACACGATTACTGGGGGCCTCACCACCAGCTCCTGGGACACCCGACAGAGGTTTTTC
TRDV2	TRDJ1	TRDD3	-	CACDPVPTTGGSSDKLIF	TGTGCCTGTGACCCGGTCCCCACTACTGGGGGATCTTCCGATAAACTCATCTTT